This T cell receptor beta chain was sequenced during a study of human T cells and chemical hapten exposure. In the study overall: While the approximately 23-week study was under way, patients received diphenylcyclopropenone on the scalp every week.

Individual cDNA molecules had unique molecular identifiers attached to them by the library. MiXCR, run by TCRdb on the RACE reads, gives a single entry per CDR3 protein. The sample includes 150,000 to 200,000 distinct CDR3 sequences, about 31% of them seen just once. Sample time point: pre-sensitization, week 0. Treatment meaning: therapeutic diphenylcyclopropenone sensitization with weekly scalp DPC. Alopecia patients, 18 to 70 years old and DPC-suitable, served as donors. Researchers extracted total RNA from unfractionated whole blood. The TCR originated in a woman younger than 45 with alopecia areata. Some clones in this sample may be carry-over from other donors' samples. This specimen consisted of whole blood, obtained in connection with sensitization to the hapten diphenylcyclopropenone (DPC).

The CDR3 region has the DNA TGTGCCAGCAGTGATAGGACAGGGGAGTGGACAGATACGCAGTATTTT. Translated, it gives CASSDRTGEWTDTQYF. V usage is TRBV2 and J usage is TRBJ2-3; the match to TRBD1 covers 9 bases. The V gene's germline CDR1 is SNHLY and CDR2 FYNNEI. The length of the CDR3 is 16 residues. V lost 3 bases to trimming and J lost 3 bases; unmatched junction nucleotides: 7.